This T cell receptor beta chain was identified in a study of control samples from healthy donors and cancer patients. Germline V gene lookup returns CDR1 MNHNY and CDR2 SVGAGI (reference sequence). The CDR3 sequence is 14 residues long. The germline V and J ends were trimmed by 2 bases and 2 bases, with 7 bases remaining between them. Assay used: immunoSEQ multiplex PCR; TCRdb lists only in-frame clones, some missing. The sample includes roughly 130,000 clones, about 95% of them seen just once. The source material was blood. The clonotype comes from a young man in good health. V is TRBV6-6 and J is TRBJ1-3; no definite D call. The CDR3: CASSYGSPGNTIYF. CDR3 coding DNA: TGTGCCAGCAGTTACGGCAGCCCTGGAAACACCATATATTTT.